Described below is a single T cell receptor (beta chain) sequence and its context. Its specific antigen is unknown. No base qualities exist here, and no much larger clone lies one base off it. The data derive from a study of shared T cell receptors in the human thymus (dated by TCRdb to about 2021). About the full investigation: The study examined how self-reactive, shared T-cell receptor alpha chains are generated in the human thymus.

The library was generated by the immunoSEQ multiplex PCR assay. TCRdb obtained this table from immuneACCESS and retained in-frame rearrangements with V and J assigned. These tables miss some clones; where compared with another copy, unresolved V genes account for less than half of the shortfall, and the remainder is unexplained. A total of almost 550,000 clones appear in this sample, around 78% of them only once. The leading ten clones occupy roughly 0.013% of the sample. A distance of 16 bases separates the germline ends of V and J, which lose 11 bases and 3 bases respectively. From the germline V gene, CDR1 is SGHVS and CDR2 is FQNEAQ. The cysteine opens and the phenylalanine closes a CDR3 of 14 amino acids. Left in the record is the CDR3 DNA by itself, 42 bases read in frame from the first base. These data also featured in a second study, about human thymus T cells. As that second study puts it: The donors were immunologically healthy infants in Finland who had open corrective cardiac surgery for congenital heart defects. The thymus tissue came from surgical resects taken out during corrective cardiac surgery. V and J gene segment usage appeared biased in both thymic and peripheral blood repertoires. Highly overlapping thymic TCR repertoires among unrelated individuals were reported in the related research. TCR alpha and beta repertoires from about 8 infant thymus samples and a few related peripheral blood samples were characterized in the study. Donor ages ranged from roughly 6 to 250 days, and the cohort comprised over five male and a couple of female infants. After being mechanically released from the tissue, thymocytes were kept at -70 degrees C in pellets of about 10-33 million cells. A QIAsymphony instrument was used to extract genomic DNA from frozen cell pellets. Using the immunoSEQ multiplex PCR assay, the TCRB and TCRAD loci were amplified from a standardized quantity of quality-controlled genomic DNA. The amplicons spanned the V(D)J region and were long enough to cover the CDR3 and allow V and J genes to be identified. Amplicon sequencing was performed on an Illumina platform through the commercial immunoSEQ service. Primer bias and sequencing errors were corrected using previously described methods, and TCRAD and TCRB definitions followed the IMGT database. Repertoires were analysed with immunoSEQ Analyzer 3.0 and VDJTools, covering basic statistics, V/J segment usage, diversity estimates, rarefaction and pairwise overlap. Diversity was estimated with Chao1, ChaoE, Efron-Thisted, Shannon and inverse Simpson indices, and also on datasets down-sampled to the smallest sample. Repertoire overlap was determined by strict matching of CDR3 nucleotide sequence, V gene and J gene, and Jaccard-based multidimensional scaling clustering was applied. On average, thymus samples yielded roughly 800,000 unique TCRB clonotypes, whereas blood samples yielded approximately 90,000.

This TCR came from a boy younger than two with a congenital heart defect. Donor details come from another sample of the same person, matched by shared clones. The sample was thymocytes. The chain is assembled from TRBV7-8 and TRBJ2-2; the best D guess is TRBD2, with 7 bases matching. The nucleotide sequence is given as TGTGCCGGGGGGGGCAGCGCCTACACCGGGGAGCTGTTTTTT. Protein translation: CAGGGSAYTGELFF.